One sample yielded the 2 T cell receptor beta chains listed below, sequenced in a study of blood T cell repertoires in COVID-19. The table came from immunoSEQ multiplex PCR; TCRdb's copy has only in-frame clones and leaves some out. The sample has 280,000 or so clones, around nine tenths seen once. Sample: PBMCs or T cells enriched from blood (not recorded which). The source is a woman aged 40 to 50 who had recovered from COVID-19.

This chain links TRBV29-1 with TRBJ2-5, with a tentative D call TRBD2 (6 bases). Trimming took 7 bases from V and 3 from J, leaving 15 bases between them. The germline gives CDR1 SQVTM, CDR2 ANQGSEA. This CDR3 has 13 amino acids. The CDR3 DNA is TGCAGCGCCGAACTAGGCGGGAAAGAGACCCAGTACTTC. Amino acids: CSAELGGKETQYF.

The chain employs TRBV28 and TRBJ1-6, with 8 bases lining up with TRBD1. The ends lost 5 bases at V and 7 bases at J; junction bases unmatched: 10. This CDR3 has 16 residues. Germline CDR1 and CDR2: MDHEN and SYDVKM. DNA for the CDR3: TGTGCCAGCAGTCGCCCCAGGGGGCTTAAAAATTCACCCCTCCACTTT. Amino acids: CASSRPRGLKNSPLHF.